Listed below are T cell receptor beta chains from one sample, sequenced in a study of T-cell memory formation after mild COVID-19. TCRdb called the 5' RACE reads again in MiXCR, with one record for every CDR3 protein. The sample has 380,000 or so distinct CDR3 sequences; roughly 13% are singletons. Source material: PBMCs or a T cell subset sorted from them (not recorded which). All receptors derive from a man aged 18 to 29 who had mild COVID-19 (a few samples of this study predate the infection). Cell type and time point are not known. Each CDR3 is given with its conserved first and last residue. A D gene is named only where the DNA matches it firmly. Clone size, where shown, is once, few, many, or a class for clones that have expanded.

CDR3nt,CDR3aa,j_gene,abundance,v_gene,d_gene
TGCAGTGCCACCCCCCAGGCTGGAAACACCATATATTTT,CSATPQAGNTIYF,TRBJ1-3,-,TRBV20-1,-
TGTGCCACCAGCAGAGGGGGGTTAGGTCAGCCCCAGCATTTT,CATSRGGLGQPQHF,TRBJ1-5,few,TRBV15,-
TGTGCCAGCAGCCCCAATGCCCCATGGGGACGGGAAGCTGGGGCCAACGTCCTGACTTTC,CASSPNAPWGREAGANVLTF,TRBJ2-6,-,TRBV7-9,-
TGCGCCAGCAGCCACCGGGACGGCCAGCAGTTCTTC,CASSHRDGQQFF,TRBJ2-1,few,TRBV4-3,-
TGCGCCAGCAGCCAAGCCCTCAACCCTAGCACAGATACGCAGTATTTT,CASSQALNPSTDTQYF,TRBJ2-3,-,TRBV4-3,-
TGCAGTGCTACGATCGACAGCAATGAGCAGTTCTTC,CSATIDSNEQFF,TRBJ2-1,-,TRBV20-1,-
TGTGCCAGCGCCCCCGCGGGGGCAAATTCCGGGGGCTACACCTTC,CASAPAGANSGGYTF,TRBJ1-2,-,TRBV5-4,-
TGTGCCAGCAGCCCAGGGGGACACTTCTACGAGCAGTACTTC,CASSPGGHFYEQYF,TRBJ2-7,many,TRBV7-9,TRBD1
TGCAGCGCCCTGGGCAGGGAGAACACCGGGGAGCTGTTTTTT,CSALGRENTGELFF,TRBJ2-2,few,TRBV29-1,-
TGCAGTGCCGGGAAGACTGAAGCTTTCTTT,CSAGKTEAFF,TRBJ1-1,-,TRBV20-1,-
TGCGCCAGCAGCGGCTATCCCGGGCTCAACACTGAAGCTTTCTTT,CASSGYPGLNTEAFF,TRBJ1-1,many,TRBV5-1,-
TGTGCCAGCAGCTATCTCGGGCGTGAGCAGTTCTTC,CASSYLGREQFF,TRBJ2-1,-,TRBV7-9,-
TGCAGTGCGCATCGGAGGCAGGGGAGCGACGAGCAGTACTTC,CSAHRRQGSDEQYF,TRBJ2-7,many,TRBV20-1,-
TGCAGTGCTAAAGAGGAGAGACAGGGACGTGATGGCTACACCTTC,CSAKEERQGRDGYTF,TRBJ1-2,few,TRBV20-1,TRBD1
TGCGCCAGCAGCGCATTACCGGGACAGGAGGGAAATGAGCAGTTCTTC,CASSALPGQEGNEQFF,TRBJ2-1,many,TRBV5-1,TRBD1